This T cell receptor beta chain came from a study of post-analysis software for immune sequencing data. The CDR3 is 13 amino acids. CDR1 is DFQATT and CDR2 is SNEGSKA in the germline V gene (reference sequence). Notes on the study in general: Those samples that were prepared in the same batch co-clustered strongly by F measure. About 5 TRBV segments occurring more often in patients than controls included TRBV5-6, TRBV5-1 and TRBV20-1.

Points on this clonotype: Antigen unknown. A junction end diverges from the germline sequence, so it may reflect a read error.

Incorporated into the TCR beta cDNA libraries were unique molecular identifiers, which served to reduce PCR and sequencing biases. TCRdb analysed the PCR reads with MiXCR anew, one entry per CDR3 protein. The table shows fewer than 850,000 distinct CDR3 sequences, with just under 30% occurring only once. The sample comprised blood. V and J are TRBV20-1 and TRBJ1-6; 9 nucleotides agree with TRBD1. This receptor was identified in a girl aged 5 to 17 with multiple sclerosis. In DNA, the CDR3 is TGCAGTGCCCCGGGACAGGGAAATTCACCCCCCCACTTT. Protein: CSAPGQGNSPPHF.